The subject of this entry is one T cell receptor (beta chain). Antigen specificity is unknown. This entry comes from a study of radiation and T cells in renal cell carcinoma. The CDR3 sequence is 12 residues long. The V end was cut by 4 bases, the J end by 9 bases, with 16 bases between. Looked up from germline, CDR1 is SQVTM and CDR2 is ANQGSEA. Time point noted: baseline pretreatment blood. This sample's treatment: 15 Gy SBRT to primary tumor, nephrectomy 4 weeks later. Sequencing used immunoSEQ multiplex PCR; TCRdb keeps in-frame clones, though not all of them. The profile shows about 140,000 clones, approximately 87% of them singletons. Broader study findings: Baseline intratumoral clonotype presence is unknown without pretreatment biopsies.

The sequencing used blood, collected from a patient whose treatment included radiotherapy and nephrectomy. This TCR came from a woman aged 45-59 years with renal cell carcinoma. J is TRBJ2-7 and V is TRBV29-1; tentative D call: TRBD2 (5 bases). This CDR3 is CSVGGLTSGQYF. CDR3 bases: TGCAGCGTTGGCGGACTGACCTCCGGGCAGTACTTC.